This T cell receptor (beta chain) derives from a study of lymphopenia after photon versus proton radiotherapy. TCRdb keeps only in-frame clones here, not all; method: immunoSEQ multiplex PCR. The profile shows 16,000 or so clones, 80% to 90% of them singletons. V dropped 7 bases and J dropped 0 bases, with 9 bases sitting between them. This CDR3 has 14 residues. CDR1 and CDR2 (germline): SNHLY, FYNNEI. The sequencing here drew on peripheral blood, taken from a patient treated with proton-based radiotherapy. This receptor was obtained from a woman aged 60-75 years with cholangiocarcinoma. Some clones in this sample may be carry-over from other donors' samples. This chain uses TRBV2 with TRBJ2-2; TRBD2 is a possible D gene (6 bases). Written as DNA, the CDR3 is TGTGCCAGCAATTTAGCGGCGAACACCGGGGAGCTGTTTTTT. Its translation: CASNLAANTGELFF. Looking up the rest from reference TRBV2 and TRBJ2-2 gives the full variable domain: EPEVTQTPSHQVTQMGQEVILRCVPISNHLYFYWYRQILGQKVEFLVSFYNNEISEKSEIFDDQFSVERPDGSNFTLKIRSTKLEDSAMYFCASNLAANTGELFFGEGSRLTVL.